The 15 T cell receptor beta chains reported below all come from one sample, sequenced in a study of T cell repertoires and Cas9 in healthy adults. Produced via immunoSEQ multiplex PCR; TCRdb's table is partial and in-frame only. Among 13,000 to 15,000 clones listed, 85% to 90% were seen once. The source material was Tregs (CD4+, CD25+, CD127-, CD137-, CD154-) from PBMCs; culture status not recorded. The receptor source for this set is a human donor in good health.

The chain has TRBV19 and TRBJ1-1; TRBD1 agrees at 7 bases. The CDR3 loop spans 14 amino acids. With V trimmed by 7 bases and J by 3 bases, 8 bases remained unmatched. Germline V lookup: CDR1 LNHDA, CDR2 SQIVND (reference sequence). The CDR3: CASKRTGSDTEAFF. Here the CDR3 DNA reads TGTGCCAGTAAGAGGACAGGCAGTGACACTGAAGCTTTCTTT.

In this sample, this clone turned up once. V gene TRBV7-2 combines with J gene TRBJ2-5, with D unclear. V lost 1 base and J lost 2, with 8 bases in between. The V gene's germline CDR1 is SGHTA and CDR2 FQGNSA. The CDR3 loop spans 14 amino acids. The CDR3 DNA reads TGTGCCAGCAGCTTAGTTTACCTACAAGAGACCCAGTACTTC. Amino acid sequence: CASSLVYLQETQYF.

The chain combines TRBV6-5 with TRBJ2-1; D might be TRBD1 or TRBD2, each matching 5 bases. The germline gives CDR1 MNHEY, CDR2 SVGAGI. The CDR3 is 12 amino acids. V was cut by 5 bases and J by 12 bases, with 14 bases left in between. The CDR3 loop reads CASSAAGTGQFF. The CDR3 DNA is TGTGCCAGCAGTGCCGCCGGGACGGGGCAGTTCTTC.

The J gene is TRBJ1-6, the V gene TRBV27, with D uncertain. In germline, CDR1 is MNHEY, CDR2 SMNVEV (reference sequence). Trimming removed 4 bases at V and 9 bases at J, with 10 bases between. The CDR3 runs to 13 residues. Here the CDR3 reads CASSSRWGSPLHF. The CDR3 nucleotides are TGTGCCAGCAGTTCCCGCTGGGGTTCACCCCTCCACTTT.

The chain uses TRBV5-1 and TRBJ2-1; D remains unclear. V lost 0 bases, J lost 0 bases, and 7 bases lay in between. Germline CDR1 SGHRS, CDR2 YFSETQ. There are 15 residues in the CDR3. CDR3 nucleotides: TGCGCCAGCAGCTTGGGAGGCCTCTCCTACAATGAGCAGTTCTTC. It codes for CASSLGGLSYNEQFF.

The CDR3 coding sequence is TGTGCCAGCAGCTTGTGGCGAAGGAGACAGGGAAGCAATGAGCAGTTCTTC. Translation gives CASSLWRRRQGSNEQFF. The chain combines TRBV5-4 with TRBJ2-1, with 7 bases identical to TRBD1. This CDR3 contains 17 residues. Trimming at V came to 1 base and at J to 6 bases, leaving 13 bases not matched to a gene. Germline-derived CDR1 and CDR2 are SGHNT and YYREEE (reference sequence). The full variable domain, completed using reference TRBV5-4 and TRBJ2-1, is ETGVTQSPTHLIKTRGQQVTLRCSSQSGHNTVSWYQQALGQGPQFIFQYYREEENGRGNFPPRFSGLQFPNYSSELNVNALELDDSALYLCASSLWRRRQGSNEQFFGPGTRLTVL.

This chain joins TRBV5-4 and TRBJ2-7; D gene unclear. Germline values: CDR1 SGHNT, CDR2 YYREEE (reference sequence). Trimming pared 0 bases from V and 7 bases from J, leaving 5 bases between. The CDR3 has 11 residues. The CDR3 loop is CASSLGGEQYF. The CDR3 coding sequence is TGTGCCAGCAGCTTGGGTGGGGAGCAGTACTTC.

This clone was detected only once. This chain joins TRBV7-2 and TRBJ1-5; 7 nucleotides align to TRBD1. V lost 6 bases and J lost 1; bases outside the gene matches: 15. In germline, CDR1 is SGHTA, CDR2 FQGNSA. The CDR3 is made up of 18 amino acids. The CDR3 DNA reads TGTGCCAGCAGTCGGACGTCCGGGACAGCGATAAGCAATCAGCCCCAGCATTTT. Encoded protein: CASSRTSGTAISNQPQHF.

The chain carries TRBV6-6 and TRBJ2-7; 8 bases are shared with TRBD1. The germline gives CDR1 MNHNY, CDR2 SVGAGI (reference sequence). Germline trimming cut 6 bases from V and 2 bases from J; bases unmatched to any gene: 0. The CDR3 loop spans 12 amino acids. The CDR3 bases are TGTGCCAGCAGACAGGGGGCCTACGAGCAGTACTTC. Its protein product is CASRQGAYEQYF.

This clone was seen just once. The J gene is TRBJ2-2, the V gene TRBV6-1, with 7 positions matching TRBD2. V was clipped by 4 bases and J by 8 bases; unmatched bases: 10. This CDR3 spans 15 amino acids. Germline loops: CDR1 MNHNS, CDR2 SASEGT. The CDR3 loop is CASSAPRAGTGELFF. DNA of the CDR3: TGTGCCAGCAGTGCCCCCAGAGCGGGAACAGGGGAGCTGTTTTTT.

The chain combines TRBV4-1 with TRBJ1-1; D unclear. The CDR3 consists of 15 residues. Germline V gene data show CDR1 as MGHRA and CDR2 as YSYEKL. Trimming took off 2 bases at V and 4 bases at J, with 14 bases between the two ends. The CDR3 loop reads CASSQQRVRGTEAFF. CDR3 nucleotides: TGCGCCAGCAGCCAACAGAGGGTCCGGGGCACTGAAGCTTTCTTT.

V is TRBV7-6 and J is TRBJ2-1, with TRBD1 identical over 10 bases. The CDR3 has 13 residues. Germline lookup yields CDR1 SGHVS and CDR2 FNYEAQ. Trimming at V came to 3 bases and at J to 10 bases, leaving 3 bases not matched to a gene. This CDR3 reads CASSFKDRGEQFF. The CDR3 DNA is TGTGCCAGCAGCTTCAAGGACAGGGGGGAGCAGTTCTTC.

This chain connects TRBV6-1 to TRBJ2-1; no clear D. CDR3 size: 10 residues. V lost 8 bases and J 7 bases, leaving 6 bases between the germline ends. CDR1 is MNHNS, CDR2 SASEGT, per germline. DNA of the CDR3: TGTGCCAGCGGACGGAATGAGCAGTTCTTC. This codes for CASGRNEQFF.

The chain is built from TRBV2 and TRBJ2-3, with D hard to call. Germline V CDR1 and CDR2: SNHLY, FYNNEI. The CDR3 loop spans 12 amino acids. Trimming cost V 8 bases and J 4 bases, with 10 bases left between them. The chain's CDR3 is CASRRSADTQYF. The CDR3 DNA is TGTGCCAGCCGGAGATCGGCAGATACGCAGTATTTT.

This chain uses TRBV11-3 with TRBJ1-1; D not certain. CDR1 is SGHNT and CDR2 is YENEEA in the germline V gene. The length of the CDR3 is 15 residues. Trimming pared 5 bases from V and 4 bases from J, leaving 17 bases between. As DNA, the CDR3 is TGTGCCAGCAGCCCCTCCAGAGCGGGAAGCACTGAAGCTTTCTTT. Translated: CASSPSRAGSTEAFF. The variable domain in full, completed from reference TRBV11-3 and TRBJ1-1, reads EAGVVQSPRYKIIEKKQPVAFWCNPISGHNTLYWYLQNLGQGPELLIRYENEEAVDDSQLPKDRFSAERLKGVDSTLKIQPAELGDSAVYLCASSPSRAGSTEAFFGQGTRLTVV.